This T cell receptor (beta chain) was identified in a study of technical replicates of blood from a few donors. TCRdb's table, derived via immunoSEQ multiplex PCR, lists solely in-frame clones and lacks some. The sample lists 95,000 to 100,000 clones; 96% were seen once. The source is a human donor in good health. The sequencing sample was made of T cells isolated from PBMCs.

CDR3 residues: CACTSDSYEQYF. In nucleotides, the CDR3 is TGTGCCTGCACTAGCGACTCCTACGAGCAGTACTTC. This chain connects TRBV30 to TRBJ2-7, with TRBD2 matching 7 bases. With V trimmed by 6 bases and J by 0 bases, 2 bases remained unmatched. The germline CDR1 and CDR2 sequences are GTSNPN and SVGIG (reference sequence). This CDR3 is built from 12 residues.